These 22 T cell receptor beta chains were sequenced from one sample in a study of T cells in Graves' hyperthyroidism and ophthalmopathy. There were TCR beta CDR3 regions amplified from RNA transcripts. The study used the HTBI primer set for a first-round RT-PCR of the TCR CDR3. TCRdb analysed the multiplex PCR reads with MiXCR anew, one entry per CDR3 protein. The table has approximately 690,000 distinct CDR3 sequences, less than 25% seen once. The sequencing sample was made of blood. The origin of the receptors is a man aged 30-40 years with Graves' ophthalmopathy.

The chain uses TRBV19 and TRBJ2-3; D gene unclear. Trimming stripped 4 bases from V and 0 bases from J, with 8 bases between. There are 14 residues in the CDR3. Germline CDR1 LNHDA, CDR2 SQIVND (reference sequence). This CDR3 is CASSNRGSTDTQYF. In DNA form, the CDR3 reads TGTGCCAGTAGTAACCGCGGCAGCACAGATACGCAGTATTTT.

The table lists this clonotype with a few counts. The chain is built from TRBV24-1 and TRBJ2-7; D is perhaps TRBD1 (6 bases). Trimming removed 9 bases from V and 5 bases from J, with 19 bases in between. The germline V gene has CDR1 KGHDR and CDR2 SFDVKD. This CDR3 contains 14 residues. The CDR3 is CATERGRGFHEQYF. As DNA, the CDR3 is TGTGCCACCGAGAGGGGCAGGGGTTTCCACGAGCAGTACTTC.

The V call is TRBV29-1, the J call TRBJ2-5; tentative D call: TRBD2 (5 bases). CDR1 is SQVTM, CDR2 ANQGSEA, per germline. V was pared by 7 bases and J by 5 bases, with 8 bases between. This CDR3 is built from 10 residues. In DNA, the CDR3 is TGCAGCGCTGGCGGGGAGACCCAGTACTTC. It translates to CSAGGETQYF.

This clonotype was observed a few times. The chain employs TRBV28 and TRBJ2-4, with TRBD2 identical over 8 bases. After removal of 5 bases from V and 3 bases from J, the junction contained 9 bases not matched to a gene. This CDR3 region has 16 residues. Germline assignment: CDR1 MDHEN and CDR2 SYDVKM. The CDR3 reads CASSPNYAGGKNIQYF. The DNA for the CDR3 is TGTGCCAGCAGTCCCAACTACGCGGGGGGCAAAAACATTCAGTACTTC.

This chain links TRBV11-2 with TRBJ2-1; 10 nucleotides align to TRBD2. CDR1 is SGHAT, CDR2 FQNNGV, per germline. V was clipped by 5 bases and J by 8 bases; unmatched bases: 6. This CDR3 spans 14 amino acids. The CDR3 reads CASSPGTSVYEQFF. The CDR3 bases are TGTGCCAGCAGCCCCGGGACTAGCGTCTATGAGCAGTTCTTC.

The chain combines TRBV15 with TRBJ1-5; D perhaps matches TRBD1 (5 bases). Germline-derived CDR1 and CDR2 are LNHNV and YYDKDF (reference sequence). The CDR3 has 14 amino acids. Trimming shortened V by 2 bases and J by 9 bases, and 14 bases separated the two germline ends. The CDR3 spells CATSRRRTISPQHF. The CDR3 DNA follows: TGTGCCACCAGCAGAAGACGGACAATCTCGCCCCAGCATTTT.

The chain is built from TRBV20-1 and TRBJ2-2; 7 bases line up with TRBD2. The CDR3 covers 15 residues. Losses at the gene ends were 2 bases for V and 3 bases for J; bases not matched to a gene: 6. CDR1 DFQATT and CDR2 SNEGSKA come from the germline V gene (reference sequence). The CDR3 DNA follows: TGCAGTGCTAGAAAGGGCGGGAGAGACACCGGGGAGCTGTTTTTT. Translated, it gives CSARKGGRDTGELFF.

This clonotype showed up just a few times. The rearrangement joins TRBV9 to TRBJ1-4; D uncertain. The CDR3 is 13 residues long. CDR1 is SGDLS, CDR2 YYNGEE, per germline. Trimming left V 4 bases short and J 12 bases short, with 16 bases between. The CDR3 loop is CASSFVMGAELFF. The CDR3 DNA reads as TGTGCCAGCAGCTTCGTTATGGGCGCTGAACTGTTTTTT. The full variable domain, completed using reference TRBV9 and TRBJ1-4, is DSGVTQTPKHLITATGQRVTLRCSPRSGDLSVYWYQQSLDQGLQFLIQYYNGEERAKGNILERFSAQQFPDLHSELNLSSLELGDSALYFCASSFVMGAELFFGSGTQLSVL.

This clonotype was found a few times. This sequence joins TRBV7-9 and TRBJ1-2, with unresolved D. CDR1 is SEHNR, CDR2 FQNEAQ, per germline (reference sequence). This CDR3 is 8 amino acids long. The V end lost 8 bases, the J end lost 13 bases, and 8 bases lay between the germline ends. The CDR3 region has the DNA TGTGCCAGCTCCCCCGTCACCTTC. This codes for CASSPVTF.

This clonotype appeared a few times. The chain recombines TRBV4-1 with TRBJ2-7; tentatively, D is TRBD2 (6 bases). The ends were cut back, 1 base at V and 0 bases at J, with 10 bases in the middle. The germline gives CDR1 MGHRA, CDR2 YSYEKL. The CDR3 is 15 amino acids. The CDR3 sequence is CASSQVAGSSYEQYF. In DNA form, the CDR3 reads TGCGCCAGCAGCCAAGTGGCGGGAAGCTCCTACGAGCAGTACTTC.

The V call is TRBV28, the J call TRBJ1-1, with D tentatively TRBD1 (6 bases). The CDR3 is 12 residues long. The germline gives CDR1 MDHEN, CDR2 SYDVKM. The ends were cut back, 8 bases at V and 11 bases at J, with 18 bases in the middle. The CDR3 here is CASARQERGAFF. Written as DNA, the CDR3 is TGTGCCAGCGCCAGACAGGAACGTGGTGCTTTCTTT.

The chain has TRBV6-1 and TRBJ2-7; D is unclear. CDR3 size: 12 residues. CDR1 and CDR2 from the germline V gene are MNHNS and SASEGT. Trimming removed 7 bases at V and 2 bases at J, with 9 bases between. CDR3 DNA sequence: TGTGCCAGCATGTTGAGAACCTACGAGCAGTACTTC. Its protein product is CASMLRTYEQYF.

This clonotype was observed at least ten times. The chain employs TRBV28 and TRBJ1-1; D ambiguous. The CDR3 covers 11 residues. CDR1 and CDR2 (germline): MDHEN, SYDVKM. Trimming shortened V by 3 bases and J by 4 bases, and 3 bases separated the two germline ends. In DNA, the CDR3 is TGTGCCAGCAGTTTGTTCACTGAAGCTTTCTTT. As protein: CASSLFTEAFF.

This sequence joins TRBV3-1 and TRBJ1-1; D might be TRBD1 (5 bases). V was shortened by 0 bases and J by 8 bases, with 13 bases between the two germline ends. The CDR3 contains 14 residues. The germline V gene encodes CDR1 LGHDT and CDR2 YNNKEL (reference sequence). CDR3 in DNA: TGTGCCAGCAGCCAAGATTGGGGGGACCCGGAAGCTTTCTTT. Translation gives CASSQDWGDPEAFF.

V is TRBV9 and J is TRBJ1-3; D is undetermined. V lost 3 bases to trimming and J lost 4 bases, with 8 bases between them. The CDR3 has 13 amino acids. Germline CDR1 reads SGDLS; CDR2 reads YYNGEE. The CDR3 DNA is TGTGCCAGCAGCGATTTGACAGGAAACACCATATATTTT. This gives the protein CASSDLTGNTIYF. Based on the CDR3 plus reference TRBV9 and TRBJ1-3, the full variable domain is DSGVTQTPKHLITATGQRVTLRCSPRSGDLSVYWYQQSLDQGLQFLIQYYNGEERAKGNILERFSAQQFPDLHSELNLSSLELGDSALYFCASSDLTGNTIYFGEGSWLTVV.

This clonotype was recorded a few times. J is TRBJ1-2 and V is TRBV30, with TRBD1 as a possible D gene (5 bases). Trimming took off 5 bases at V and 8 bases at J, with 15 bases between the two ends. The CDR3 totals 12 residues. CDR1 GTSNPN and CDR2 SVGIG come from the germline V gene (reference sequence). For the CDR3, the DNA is TGTGCCTGGGGGGGGGGTTCGCGGGGCTACACCTTC. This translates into CAWGGGSRGYTF.

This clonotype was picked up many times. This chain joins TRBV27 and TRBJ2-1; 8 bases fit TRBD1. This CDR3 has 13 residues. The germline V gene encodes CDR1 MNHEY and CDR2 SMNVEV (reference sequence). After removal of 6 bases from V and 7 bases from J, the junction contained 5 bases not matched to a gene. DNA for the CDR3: TGTGCCAGCAGCTTCGACAGGGGTAATGAGCAGTTCTTC. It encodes CASSFDRGNEQFF.

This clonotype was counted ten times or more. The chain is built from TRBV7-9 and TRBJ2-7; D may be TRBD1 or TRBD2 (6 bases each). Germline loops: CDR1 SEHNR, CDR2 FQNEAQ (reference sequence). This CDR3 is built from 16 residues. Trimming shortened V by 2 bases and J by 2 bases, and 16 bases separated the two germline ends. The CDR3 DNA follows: TGTGCCAGCAGCTTACTTCGGGGGACATCAACCTACGAGCAGTACTTC. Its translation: CASSLLRGTSTYEQYF.

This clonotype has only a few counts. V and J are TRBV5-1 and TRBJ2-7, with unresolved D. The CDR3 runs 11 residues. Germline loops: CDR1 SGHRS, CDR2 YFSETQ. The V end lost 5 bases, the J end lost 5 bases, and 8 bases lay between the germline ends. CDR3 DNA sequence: TGCGCCAGCAGGGCAGTGGACGAGCAGTACTTC. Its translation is CASRAVDEQYF.

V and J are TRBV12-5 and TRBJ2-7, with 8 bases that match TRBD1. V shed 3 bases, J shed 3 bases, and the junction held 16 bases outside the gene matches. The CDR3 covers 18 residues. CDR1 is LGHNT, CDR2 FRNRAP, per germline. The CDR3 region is CASGFTLPGRTGNYEQYF. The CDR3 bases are TGTGCTAGTGGTTTTACCCTGCCTGGGAGGACAGGGAACTACGAGCAGTACTTC.

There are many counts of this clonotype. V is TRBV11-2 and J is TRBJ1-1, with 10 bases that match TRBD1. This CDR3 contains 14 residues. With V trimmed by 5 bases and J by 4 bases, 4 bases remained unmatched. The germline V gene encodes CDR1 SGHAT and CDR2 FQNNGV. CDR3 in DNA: TGTGCCAGCAGCGCGGACAGGGGGAGCACTGAAGCTTTCTTT. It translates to CASSADRGSTEAFF.

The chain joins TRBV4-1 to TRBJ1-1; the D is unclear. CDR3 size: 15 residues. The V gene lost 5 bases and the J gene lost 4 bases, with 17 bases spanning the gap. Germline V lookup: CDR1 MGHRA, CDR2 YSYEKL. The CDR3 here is CASSFFAGTFTEAFF. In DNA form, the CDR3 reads TGCGCCAGCAGCTTTTTCGCTGGAACGTTCACTGAAGCTTTCTTT.